Below, one T cell receptor (beta chain) is given with its context. As yet, its antigen is unknown. The data belong to a study of cytomegalovirus exposure and HLA in healthy donors. Whole-study results and caveats: There were several of the most significant clusters that appeared linked to common viral pathogens in a later analysis. TCR beta chains associated with HLA were, in a later analysis, more clonally expanded than equally common others. The availability of immune exposure information extended only to CMV serostatus. Sequencing depth across donors, presence/absence analyses assumed, was roughly uniform.

V was pared by 5 bases and J by 3 bases, with 9 bases of the junction left unmatched. There are 15 residues in the CDR3. Germline V gene sequence: CDR1 SGHTA, CDR2 FQGNSA. The study ran its PCR with 60 Vbeta and 13 Jbeta primers. Sequencing was performed with immunoSEQ multiplex PCR; in TCRdb, only in-frame clones are kept and a portion is missing. The sample holds fewer than 250,000 clones; 82% are singletons and the top ten take approximately 6%. Sample: PBMCs. This TCR came from a man aged 35 to 55 in good health and CMV-seropositive. This chain uses TRBV7-2 with TRBJ1-1; TRBD1 matches at 7 bases. This CDR3 reads CASSPHDREYTEAFF. CDR3 nucleotide sequence: TGTGCCAGCAGCCCTCACGACAGGGAGTACACTGAAGCTTTCTTT.